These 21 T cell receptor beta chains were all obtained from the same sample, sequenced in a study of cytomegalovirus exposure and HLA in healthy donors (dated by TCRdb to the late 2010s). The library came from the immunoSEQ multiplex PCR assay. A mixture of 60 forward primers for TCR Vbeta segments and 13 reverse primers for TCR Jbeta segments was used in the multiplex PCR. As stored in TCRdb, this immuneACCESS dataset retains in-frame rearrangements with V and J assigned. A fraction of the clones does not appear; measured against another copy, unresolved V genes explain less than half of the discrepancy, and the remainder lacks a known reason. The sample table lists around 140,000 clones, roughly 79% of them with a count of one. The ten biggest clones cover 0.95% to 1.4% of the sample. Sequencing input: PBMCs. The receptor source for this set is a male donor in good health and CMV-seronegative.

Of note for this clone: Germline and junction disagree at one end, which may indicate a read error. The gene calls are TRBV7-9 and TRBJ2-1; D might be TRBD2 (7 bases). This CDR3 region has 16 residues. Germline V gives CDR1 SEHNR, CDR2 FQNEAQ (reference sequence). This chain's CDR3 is CSSSLSGGPSYNEQFF. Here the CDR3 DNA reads TGTTCCAGCAGCTTATCCGGGGGGCCCTCCTACAATGAGCAGTTCTTC.

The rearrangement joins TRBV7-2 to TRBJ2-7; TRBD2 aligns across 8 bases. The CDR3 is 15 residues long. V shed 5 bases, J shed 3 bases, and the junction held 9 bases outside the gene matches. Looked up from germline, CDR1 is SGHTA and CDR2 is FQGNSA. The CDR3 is CASSPGGATDYEQYF. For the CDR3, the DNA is TGTGCCAGCAGCCCGGGGGGGGCGACAGACTACGAGCAGTACTTC. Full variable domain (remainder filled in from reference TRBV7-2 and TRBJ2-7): GAGVSQSPSNKVTEKGKDVELRCDPISGHTALYWYRQSLGQGLEFLIYFQGNSAPDKSGLPSDRFSAERTGGSVSTLTIQRTQQEDSAVYLCASSPGGATDYEQYFGPGTRLTVT.

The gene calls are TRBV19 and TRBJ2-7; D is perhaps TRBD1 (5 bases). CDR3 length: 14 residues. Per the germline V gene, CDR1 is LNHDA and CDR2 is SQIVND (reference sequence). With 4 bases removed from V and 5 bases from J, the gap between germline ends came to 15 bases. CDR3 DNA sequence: TGTGCCAGTAGTAAATTAGGGGCTATAAACGAGCAGTACTTC. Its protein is CASSKLGAINEQYF.

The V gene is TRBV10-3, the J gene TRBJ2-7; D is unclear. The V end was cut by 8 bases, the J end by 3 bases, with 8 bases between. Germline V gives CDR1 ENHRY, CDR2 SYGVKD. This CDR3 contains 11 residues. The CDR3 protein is CAIDLDYEQYF. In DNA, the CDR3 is TGTGCCATCGATCTAGACTACGAGCAGTACTTC.

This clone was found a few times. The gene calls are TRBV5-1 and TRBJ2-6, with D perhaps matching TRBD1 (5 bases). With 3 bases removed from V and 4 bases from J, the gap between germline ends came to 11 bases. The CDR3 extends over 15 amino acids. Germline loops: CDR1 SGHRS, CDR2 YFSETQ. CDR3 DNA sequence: TGCGCCAGCAGCTCGACAGCGACCGGGGCCAACGTCCTGACTTTC. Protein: CASSSTATGANVLTF.

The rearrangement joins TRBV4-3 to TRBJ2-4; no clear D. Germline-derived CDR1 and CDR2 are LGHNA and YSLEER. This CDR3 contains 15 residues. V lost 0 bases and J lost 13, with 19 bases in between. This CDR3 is CASSQDFRVQDAQYF. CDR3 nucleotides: TGCGCCAGCAGCCAAGATTTTCGTGTTCAGGATGCCCAGTACTTC.

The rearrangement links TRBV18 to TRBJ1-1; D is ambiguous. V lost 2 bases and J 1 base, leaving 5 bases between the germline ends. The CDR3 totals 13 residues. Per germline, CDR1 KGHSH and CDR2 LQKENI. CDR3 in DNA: TGTGCCAGCTCACCAACAACGAACACTGAAGCTTTCTTT. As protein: CASSPTTNTEAFF.

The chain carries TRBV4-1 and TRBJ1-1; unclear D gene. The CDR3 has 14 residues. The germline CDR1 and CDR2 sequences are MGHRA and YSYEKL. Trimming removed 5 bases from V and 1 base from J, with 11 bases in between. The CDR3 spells CASSLERGNTEAFF. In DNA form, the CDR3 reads TGCGCCAGCAGCTTAGAAAGAGGGAACACTGAAGCTTTCTTT.

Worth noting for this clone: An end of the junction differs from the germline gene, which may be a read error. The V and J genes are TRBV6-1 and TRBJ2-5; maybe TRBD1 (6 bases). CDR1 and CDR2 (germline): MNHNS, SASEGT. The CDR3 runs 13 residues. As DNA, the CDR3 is TGTGCCAGCAGTCAGGACAGACAAGGGACCCAGTACTTC. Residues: CASSQDRQGTQYF.

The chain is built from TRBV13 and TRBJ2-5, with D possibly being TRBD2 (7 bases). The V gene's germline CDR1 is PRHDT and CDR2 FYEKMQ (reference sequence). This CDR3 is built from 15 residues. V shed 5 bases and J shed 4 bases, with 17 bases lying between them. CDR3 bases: TGTGCCAGCAGCACCCCGCGGGGGCGCCGAGAGACCCAGTACTTC. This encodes CASSTPRGRRETQYF. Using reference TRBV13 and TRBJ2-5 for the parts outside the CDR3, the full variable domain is AAGVIQSPRHLIKEKRETATLKCYPIPRHDTVYWYQQGPGQDPQFLISFYEKMQSDKGSIPDRFSAQQFSDYHSELNMSSLELGDSALYFCASSTPRGRRETQYFGPGTRLLVL.

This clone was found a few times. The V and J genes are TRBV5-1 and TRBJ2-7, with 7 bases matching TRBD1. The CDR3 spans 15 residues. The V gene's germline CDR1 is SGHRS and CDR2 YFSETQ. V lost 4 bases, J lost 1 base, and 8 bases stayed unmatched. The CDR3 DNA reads TGCGCCAGCAGCCCAGAGGACAGGCCATCCTACGAGCAGTACTTC. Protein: CASSPEDRPSYEQYF.

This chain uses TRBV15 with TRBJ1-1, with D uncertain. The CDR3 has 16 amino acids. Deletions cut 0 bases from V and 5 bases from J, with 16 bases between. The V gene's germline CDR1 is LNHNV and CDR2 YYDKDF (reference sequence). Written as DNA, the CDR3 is TGTGCCACCAGCAGAGATTCTCGCAGCGGGAAGACTGAAGCTTTCTTT. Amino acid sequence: CATSRDSRSGKTEAFF.

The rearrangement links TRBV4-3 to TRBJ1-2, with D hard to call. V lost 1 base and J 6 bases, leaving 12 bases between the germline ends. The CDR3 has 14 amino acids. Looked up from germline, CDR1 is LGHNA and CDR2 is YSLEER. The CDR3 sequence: CASSQVGGRNGYTF. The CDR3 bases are TGCGCCAGCAGCCAAGTAGGAGGGCGGAATGGCTACACCTTC.

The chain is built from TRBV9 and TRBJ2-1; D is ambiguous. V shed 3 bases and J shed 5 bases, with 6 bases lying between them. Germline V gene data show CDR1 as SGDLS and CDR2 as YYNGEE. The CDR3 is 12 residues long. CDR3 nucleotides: TGTGCCAGCAGCGCCGGTGACAATGAGCAGTTCTTC. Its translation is CASSAGDNEQFF.

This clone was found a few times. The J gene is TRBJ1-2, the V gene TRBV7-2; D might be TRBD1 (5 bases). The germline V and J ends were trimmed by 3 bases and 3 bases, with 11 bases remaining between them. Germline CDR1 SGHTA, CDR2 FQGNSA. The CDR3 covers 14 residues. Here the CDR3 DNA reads TGTGCCAGCAGCTTCTTCAGGGTCCACTATGGCTACACCTTC. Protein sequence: CASSFFRVHYGYTF.

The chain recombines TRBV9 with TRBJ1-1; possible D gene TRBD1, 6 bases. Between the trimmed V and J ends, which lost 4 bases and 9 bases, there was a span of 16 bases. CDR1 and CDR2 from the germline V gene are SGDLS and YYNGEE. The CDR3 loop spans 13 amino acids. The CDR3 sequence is CASSPPAGAKAFF. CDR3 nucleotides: TGTGCCAGCAGCCCCCCGGCGGGGGCGAAAGCTTTCTTT.

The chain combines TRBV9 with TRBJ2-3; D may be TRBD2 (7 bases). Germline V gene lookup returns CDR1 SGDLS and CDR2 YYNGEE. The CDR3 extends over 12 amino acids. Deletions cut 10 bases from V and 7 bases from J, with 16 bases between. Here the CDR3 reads CARTAGTHTQYF. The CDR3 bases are TGTGCCCGCACAGCGGGGACACATACGCAGTATTTT.

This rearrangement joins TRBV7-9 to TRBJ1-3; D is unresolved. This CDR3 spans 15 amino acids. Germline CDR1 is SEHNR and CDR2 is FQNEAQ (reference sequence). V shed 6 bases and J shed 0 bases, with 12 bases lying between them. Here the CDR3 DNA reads TGTGCCAGCAGACCCCCGACAAGCTCTGGAAACACCATATATTTT. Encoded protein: CASRPPTSSGNTIYF.

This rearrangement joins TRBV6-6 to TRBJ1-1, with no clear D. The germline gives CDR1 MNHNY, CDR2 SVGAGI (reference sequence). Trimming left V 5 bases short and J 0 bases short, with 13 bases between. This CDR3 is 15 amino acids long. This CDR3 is CASSGAGSLNTEAFF. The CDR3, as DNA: TGTGCCAGCAGTGGAGCCGGGAGCCTGAACACTGAAGCTTTCTTT.

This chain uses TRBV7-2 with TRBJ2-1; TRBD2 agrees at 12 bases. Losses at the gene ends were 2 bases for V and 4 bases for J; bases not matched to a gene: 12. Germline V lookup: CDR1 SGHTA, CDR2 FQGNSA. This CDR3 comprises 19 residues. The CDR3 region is CASSLLAGGRLAKYNEQFF. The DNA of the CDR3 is TGTGCCAGCAGCTTACTAGCGGGGGGGCGGTTAGCTAAGTACAATGAGCAGTTCTTC.

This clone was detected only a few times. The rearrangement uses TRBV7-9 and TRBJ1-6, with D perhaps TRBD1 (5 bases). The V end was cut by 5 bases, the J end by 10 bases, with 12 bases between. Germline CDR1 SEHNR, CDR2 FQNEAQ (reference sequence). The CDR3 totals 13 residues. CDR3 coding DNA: TGTGCCAGCAGCGCCGCGGGGGGGTCACCCCTCCACTTT. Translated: CASSAAGGSPLHF.